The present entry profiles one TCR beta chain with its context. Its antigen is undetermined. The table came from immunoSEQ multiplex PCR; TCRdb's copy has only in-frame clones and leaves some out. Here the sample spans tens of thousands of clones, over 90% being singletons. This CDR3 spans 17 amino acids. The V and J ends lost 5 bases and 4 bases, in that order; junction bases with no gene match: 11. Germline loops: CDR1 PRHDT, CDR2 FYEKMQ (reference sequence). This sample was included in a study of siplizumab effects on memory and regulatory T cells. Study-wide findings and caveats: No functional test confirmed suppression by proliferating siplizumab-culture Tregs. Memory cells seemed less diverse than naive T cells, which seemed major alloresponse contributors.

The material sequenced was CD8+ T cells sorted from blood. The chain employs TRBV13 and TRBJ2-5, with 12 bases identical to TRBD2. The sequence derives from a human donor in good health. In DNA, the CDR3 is TGTGCCAGCAGCGCTCGACTAGCGGGAGAGCATTTAGAGACCCAGTACTTC. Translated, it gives CASSARLAGEHLETQYF.